This TCR beta chain was identified in a study of T-cell reconstitution after alpha-beta-depleted transplantation in children. With V trimmed by 4 bases and J by 4 bases, 2 bases remained unmatched. CDR1 is KGHDR and CDR2 is SFDVKD in the germline V gene. CDR3 length equals 14 residues. This clonotype was counted between two and nine times. Its antigen is unidentified. Study results and caveats: The main origin of T-cell counts and diversity one year after transplant was newly produced T cells.

Preparation of the TCRbeta library used unique molecular identifiers. Each CDR3 protein gets one entry after TCRdb re-called the PCR reads with MiXCR. The sample records 500,000 or so distinct CDR3 sequences, roughly 10% being singletons. This TCR was recovered from a female patient aged 2-9 years who had a stem cell transplant for aplastic anemia, so the T cells may come from the graft donor. V and J are TRBV24-1 and TRBJ2-1, with 8 bases fitting TRBD2. The specimen comprised PBMCs, mostly from graft donor cells, sampled 180 days after TCRalphabeta/CD19-depleted stem cell transplant. The CDR3 is CATSEGGGYNEQFF. CDR3 sequence (DNA): TGTGCCACCAGTGAGGGCGGGGGGTACAATGAGCAGTTCTTC.